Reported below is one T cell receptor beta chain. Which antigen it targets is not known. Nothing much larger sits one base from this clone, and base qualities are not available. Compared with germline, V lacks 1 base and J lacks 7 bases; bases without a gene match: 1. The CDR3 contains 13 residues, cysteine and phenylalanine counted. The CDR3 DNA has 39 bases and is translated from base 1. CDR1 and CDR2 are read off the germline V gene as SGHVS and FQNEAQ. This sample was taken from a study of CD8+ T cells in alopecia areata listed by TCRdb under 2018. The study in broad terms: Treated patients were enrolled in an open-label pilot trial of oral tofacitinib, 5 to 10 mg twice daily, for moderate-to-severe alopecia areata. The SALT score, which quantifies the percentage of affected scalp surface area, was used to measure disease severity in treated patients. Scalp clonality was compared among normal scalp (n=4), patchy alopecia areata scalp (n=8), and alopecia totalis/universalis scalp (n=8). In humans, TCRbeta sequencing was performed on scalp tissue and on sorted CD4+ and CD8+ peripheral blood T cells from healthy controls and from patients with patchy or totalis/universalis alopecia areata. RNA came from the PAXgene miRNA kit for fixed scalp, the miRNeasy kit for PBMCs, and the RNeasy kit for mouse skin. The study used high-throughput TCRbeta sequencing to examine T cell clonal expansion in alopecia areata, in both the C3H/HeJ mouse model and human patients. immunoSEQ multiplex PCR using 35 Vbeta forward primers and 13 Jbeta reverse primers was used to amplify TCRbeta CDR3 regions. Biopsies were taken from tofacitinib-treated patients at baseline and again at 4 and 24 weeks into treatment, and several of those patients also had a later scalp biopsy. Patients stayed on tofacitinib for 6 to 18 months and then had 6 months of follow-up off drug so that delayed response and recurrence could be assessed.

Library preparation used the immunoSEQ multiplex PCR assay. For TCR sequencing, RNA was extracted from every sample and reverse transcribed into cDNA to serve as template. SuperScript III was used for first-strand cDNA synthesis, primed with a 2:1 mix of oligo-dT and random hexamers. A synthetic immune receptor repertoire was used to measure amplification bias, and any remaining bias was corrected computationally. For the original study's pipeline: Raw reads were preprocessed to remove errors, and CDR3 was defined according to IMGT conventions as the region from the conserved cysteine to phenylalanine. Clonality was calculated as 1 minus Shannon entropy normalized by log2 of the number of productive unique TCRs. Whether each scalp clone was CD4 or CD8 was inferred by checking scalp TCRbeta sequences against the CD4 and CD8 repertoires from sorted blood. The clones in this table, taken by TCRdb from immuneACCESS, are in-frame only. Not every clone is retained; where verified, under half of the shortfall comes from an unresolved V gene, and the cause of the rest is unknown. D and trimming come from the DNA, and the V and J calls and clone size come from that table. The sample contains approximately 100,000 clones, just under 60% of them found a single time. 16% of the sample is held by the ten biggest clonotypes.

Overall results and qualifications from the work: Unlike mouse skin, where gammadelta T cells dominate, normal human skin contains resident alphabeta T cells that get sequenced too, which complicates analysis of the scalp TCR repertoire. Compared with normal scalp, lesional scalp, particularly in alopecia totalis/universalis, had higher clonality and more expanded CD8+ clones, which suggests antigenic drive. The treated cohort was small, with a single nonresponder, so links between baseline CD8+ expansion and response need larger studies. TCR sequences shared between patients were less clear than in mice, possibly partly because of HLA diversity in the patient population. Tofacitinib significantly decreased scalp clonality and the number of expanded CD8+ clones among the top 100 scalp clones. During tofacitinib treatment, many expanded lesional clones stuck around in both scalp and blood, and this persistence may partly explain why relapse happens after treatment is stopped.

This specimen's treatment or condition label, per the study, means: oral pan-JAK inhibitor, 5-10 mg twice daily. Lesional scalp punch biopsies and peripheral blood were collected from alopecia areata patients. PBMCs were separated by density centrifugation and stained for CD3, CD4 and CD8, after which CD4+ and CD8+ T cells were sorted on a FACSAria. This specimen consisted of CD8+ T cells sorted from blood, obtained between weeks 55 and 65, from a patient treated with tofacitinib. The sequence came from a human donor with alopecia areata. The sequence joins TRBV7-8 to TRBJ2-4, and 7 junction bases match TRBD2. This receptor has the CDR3 CASSLGTSNIQYF. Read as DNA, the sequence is TGTGCCAGCAGCTTAGGGACTAGTAACATTCAGTACTTC.